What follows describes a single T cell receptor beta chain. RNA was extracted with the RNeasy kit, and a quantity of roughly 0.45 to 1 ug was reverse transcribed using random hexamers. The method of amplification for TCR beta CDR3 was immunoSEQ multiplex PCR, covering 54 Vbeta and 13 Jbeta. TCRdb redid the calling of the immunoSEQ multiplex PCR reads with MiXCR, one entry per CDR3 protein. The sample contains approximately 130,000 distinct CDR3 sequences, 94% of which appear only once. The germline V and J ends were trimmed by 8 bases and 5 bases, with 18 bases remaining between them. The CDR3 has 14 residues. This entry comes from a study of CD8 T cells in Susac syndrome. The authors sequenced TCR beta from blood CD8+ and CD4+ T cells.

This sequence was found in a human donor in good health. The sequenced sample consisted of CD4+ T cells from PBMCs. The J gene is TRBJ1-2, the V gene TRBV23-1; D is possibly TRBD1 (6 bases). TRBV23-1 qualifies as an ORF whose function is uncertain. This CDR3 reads CASVWGREKYGYTF. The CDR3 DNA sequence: TGCGCCAGCGTGTGGGGGCGGGAGAAATATGGCTACACCTTC.